This TCR beta chain was sequenced during a study of T cells expressing NK-cell markers (dated by TCRdb to about 2020). About the full investigation: TCR beta-chain repertoires were profiled in sorted CD3+CD56+NKG2C+, CD3+CD56+NKG2C- and CD3+CD56-NKG2C+ T-cell subsets from several donors. Seven of the eight sequenced donors were HCMV-seropositive and one was HCMV-seronegative. All eight donors whose samples were sequenced were randomly selected healthy volunteers, three of them men and five women. Illumina HiSeq 2000/2500, MiSeq or NextSeq was used to sequence libraries as 2 x 150 bp reads. Here is what the overall study found, with its caveats: Whether the expanded NKG2C-expressing T cell clones were specific for HCMV antigens was left unclear. Those dominant clonotypes were again the most abundant among CD3+CD56-NKG2C+ cells in several donors, at roughly 25-65%. In 5 to 7 donors, the dominant CD3+CD56+NKG2C+ clonotypes ranked among the top 10 CD8+ clonotypes, making up 1.0-7.0% of CD8+ T cells.

The CDR3 goes from the cysteine to the phenylalanine over 15 residues. The DNA is not on file. Reading the germline V gene gives CDR1 MDHEN and CDR2 SYDVKM. In the case of this clonotype: What antigen it recognizes has not been identified.

HCMV-specific IgG was detected in serum with a commercial ELISA kit to determine HCMV serostatus. Peripheral blood mononuclear cells were isolated from blood by Ficoll density gradient centrifugation. Sequencing took place on an Illumina HiSeq 2000. TCR beta cDNA libraries were prepared using 5'RACE template switching, which introduced a universal primer site and unique molecular identifiers. cDNA synthesis was primed from the TCR beta constant segment, followed by two successive PCR amplification steps. The study's own analysis went as follows. MIGEC was used to demultiplex reads and group the reads by UMI, and MiTCR was used to assemble and quantify clonotypes. To exclude erroneous sequences, only TCR cDNA sequences supported by at least two reads were retained. The tcR package was used for downstream repertoire analysis, and clonotypes were matched across fractions by CDR3 nucleotide sequence plus V segment. VDJmatch was used to annotate antigen specificity against VDJdb, with one amino acid substitution in CDR3 permitted. TCRdb reprocessed the reads, and each CDR3 protein sequence is entered once, without DNA. V and J calls and clone size were set by TCRdb, not the authors. Per the sample table, the count is 250,000 or so distinct CDR3 sequences. The ten largest clones represent about 4.2% of the sample.

This sequence originates from a woman between 18 and 69 years old in good health. Sequencing was carried out using blood T cells: a sorted CD56 or NKG2C T cell subset, CD4+ or CD8+ T cells, or bulk PBMC T cells (not recorded which). This receptor chain uses TRBV28 and TRBJ2-3; TCRdb lists TRBD1, though no DNA is available to test this call. CDR3 region: CASRLAGGRRDTQYF.